These T cell receptor beta chains were read from a single sample in a study of T cell clonotyping in hematopoietic cell transplantation. Some clones are missing from TCRdb's copy, which holds only in-frame ones; the method was immunoSEQ multiplex PCR. The table includes some 3,000 clones, roughly three quarters detected once. Here the sequenced sample was peripheral blood mononuclear cells, taken 180 days after allogeneic stem cell transplant. The receptors here all came from a male patient over 55 who had an allogeneic stem cell transplant, so T cells may come from the graft donor. Some clones in this sample may be carry-over from other donors' samples. Both conserved end residues are part of each CDR3. The D gene is left open where the match is weak. The size entry is marked missing in some rows and otherwise reads once, few, many or a size class.

>TRBV30|TRBD2|TRBJ2-3|-
TGTGCCTGGAGTGTCCCAGCGGGAGTCGCAGATACGCAGTATTTT
CAWSVPAGVADTQYF
>TRBV5-6|-|TRBJ2-1|-
TGTGCCAGCAGCTCGGTAGTCCTCCGGGAAGCCTACAATGAGCAGTTCTTC
CASSSVVLREAYNEQFF
>TRBV9|-|TRBJ2-2|-
TGTGCCAGCAGCGTAGTTTGGGGGGCCGGGGAGCTGTTTTTT
CASSVVWGAGELFF
>TRBV5-1|TRBD1|TRBJ2-6|once
TGCGCCAGCAGCTGGGGGCCCGGGACAGGGGGACCTGGGGCCAACGTCCTGACTTTC
CASSWGPGTGGPGANVLTF
>TRBV2|-|TRBJ2-7|-
TGTGCCAGCAACCTAAACACCCAATCCTACGAGCAGTACTTC
CASNLNTQSYEQYF
>TRBV7-8|-|TRBJ2-3|once
TGTGCCAGCAGCCCACCGGGAGTCTCCACAGATACGCAGTATTTT
CASSPPGVSTDTQYF
>TRBV5-4|TRBD1|TRBJ2-3|-
TGTGCCAGCAGCTTGGCAGGGGGCTGGGATACGCAGTATTTT
CASSLAGGWDTQYF
>TRBV28|TRBD1|TRBJ2-7|-
TGTGCCAGCAGTTCGCCGGGACAGGGTACCTACGAGCAGTACTTC
CASSSPGQGTYEQYF
>TRBV6-1|-|TRBJ2-7|once
TGTGCCACCGCCCTCCTACGGGGGCCGACCTACGAGCAGTACTTC
CATALLRGPTYEQYF
>TRBV19|-|TRBJ2-6|-
TGTGCCAGTAGGGTGTCTGGGGCCAACGTCCTGACTTTC
CASRVSGANVLTF
>TRBV5-6|-|TRBJ1-4|-
TGTGCCAGCAGCCGCGACAGTGAAAAACTGTTTTTT
CASSRDSEKLFF
>TRBV9|TRBD2|TRBJ2-3|-
TGTGCCAGCAGCGAGGGGCGGGGCGGGAGGGCCAGAGATACGCAGTATTTT
CASSEGRGGRARDTQYF
>TRBV5-1|-|TRBJ1-1|-
TGCGCCAGCAGCGTAAAACAGGGTGTGGAGTACACTGAAGCTTTCTTT
CASSVKQGVEYTEAFF
>TRBV30|-|TRBJ1-6|-
TGTGCCTGGAGTGCAACCCGGGATCTTTATCTTTATAATTCACCCCTCCACTTT
CAWSATRDLYLYNSPLHF
>TRBV9|TRBD2|TRBJ2-5|-
TGTGCCAGCAGCGTCTCAGCGGGAGATTGGGAGACCCAGTACTTC
CASSVSAGDWETQYF
>TRBV4-1|-|TRBJ2-2|-
TGCGCCAGCACCCCAGATCCACAACACACCGGGGAGCTGTTTTTT
CASTPDPQHTGELFF
>TRBV5-1|TRBD1|TRBJ1-2|-
TGCGCCAGCAGCCCCGGACAGGTCGGAGATGGCTACACCTTC
CASSPGQVGDGYTF
>TRBV5-6|-|TRBJ2-1|-
TGTGCCAGCAGCTTGAGTTTGCGAATGGTTGGTGAGCAGTTCTTC
CASSLSLRMVGEQFF
>TRBV30|-|TRBJ2-7|-
TGTGCCTGGAGTGGTCAATACGAGCAGTACTTC
CAWSGQYEQYF
>TRBV13|-|TRBJ1-2|-
TGTGCCAGCAGCGCGACCCATACCGTCGGGTATGGCTACACCTTC
CASSATHTVGYGYTF
>TRBV19|TRBD1|TRBJ1-1|-
TGTGCCAGTAGTAACCTACCGGGACAGGGACTTGAAGCTTTCTTT
CASSNLPGQGLEAFF
>TRBV9|-|TRBJ2-1|-
TGTGCCAGCAGGGCGGCGGGTAGCTCCTACAATGAGCAGTTCTTC
CASRAAGSSYNEQFF
>TRBV7-6|TRBD1|TRBJ1-5|-
TGTGCCAGCAGCTTTGGGCAGGGGGCAGGTCAGCCCCAGCATTTT
CASSFGQGAGQPQHF